Here is one T cell receptor (beta chain) with its context. The CDR3 has 14 residues. Looked up from germline, CDR1 is SGDLS and CDR2 is YYNGEE. V dropped 4 bases and J dropped 4; count of bases not matched to a gene: 5. These data belong to a study of blood T cell repertoires in COVID-19. Study-wide background: The United States, Italy and Spain were the sources of the acute and convalescent COVID-19 samples. In each case, the material was cDNA or gDNA derived from T cells, B-cell-depleted T cells, or PBMCs.

Profiled with immunoSEQ multiplex PCR; TCRdb holds only in-frame clones, not every one. The sample comprises tens of thousands of clones, 90% of which are singletons, and about 1.5% rests with the top ten. The clonotype comes from a man aged 50 to 60 with acute or convalescent COVID-19. The rearrangement uses TRBV9 and TRBJ2-3, with 8 nucleotides matching TRBD1. The specimen was peripheral blood. The CDR3 DNA is TGTGCCAGCAGCACAGGGGGGAGGTCAGATACGCAGTATTTT. Translating gives CASSTGGRSDTQYF.